Below, one T cell receptor (beta chain) is given with its context. Assay: immunoSEQ multiplex PCR; the TCRdb copy retains only in-frame clones and omits some. The sample lists over 100,000 clones, roughly 88% occurring once. This sample is drawn from a study of control samples from healthy donors and cancer patients. CDR1 is LNHDA and CDR2 is SQIVND in the germline V gene (reference sequence). The CDR3 extends over 15 amino acids. V was clipped by 5 bases and J by 0 bases, with 11 bases between them. This TCR was sampled from a man in his fifties in good health. Sequences were obtained from blood. V usage is TRBV19 and J usage is TRBJ1-5; D gene ambiguous. The CDR3 is CASSPQHYSNQPQHF. CDR3 coding DNA: TGTGCCAGTAGTCCACAGCATTATAGCAATCAGCCCCAGCATTTT. Full variable domain (remainder filled in from reference TRBV19 and TRBJ1-5): DGGITQSPKYLFRKEGQNVTLSCEQNLNHDAMYWYRQDPGQGLRLIYYSQIVNDFQKGDIAEGYSVSREKKESFPLTVTSAQKNPTAFYLCASSPQHYSNQPQHFGDGTRLSIL.